This TCR beta chain was captured by sequencing in a study of control samples from healthy donors and cancer patients. This CDR3 contains 14 residues. Trimming took off 4 bases at V and 1 base at J, with 8 bases between the two ends. In germline, CDR1 is MNHEY, CDR2 SMNVEV (reference sequence). Assay: immunoSEQ multiplex PCR; the TCRdb copy retains only in-frame clones and omits some. The table has 94,000 or so clones, around 85% seen once; the top ten hold roughly 39%. V usage is TRBV27 and J usage is TRBJ2-4, with D hard to call. The clonotype comes from a man in his 70s with lung cancer. The specimen was PBMCs. The chain's CDR3 is CASSYGAAKNIQYF. DNA of the CDR3: TGTGCCAGCAGTTACGGAGCGGCCAAAAACATTCAGTACTTC.